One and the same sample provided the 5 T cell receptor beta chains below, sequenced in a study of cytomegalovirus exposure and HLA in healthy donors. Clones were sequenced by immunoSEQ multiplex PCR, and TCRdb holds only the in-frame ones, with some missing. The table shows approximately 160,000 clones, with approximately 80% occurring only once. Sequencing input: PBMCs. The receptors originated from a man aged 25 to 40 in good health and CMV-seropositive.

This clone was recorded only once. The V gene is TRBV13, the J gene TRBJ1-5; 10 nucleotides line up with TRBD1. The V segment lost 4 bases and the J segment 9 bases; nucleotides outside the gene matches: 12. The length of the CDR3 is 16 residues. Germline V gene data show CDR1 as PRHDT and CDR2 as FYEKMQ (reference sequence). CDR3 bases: TGTGCCAGCAGCTCCCGGGACAGGGGTCTCGTGGGGCCCCAGCATTTT. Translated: CASSSRDRGLVGPQHF.

DNA of the CDR3: TGTGCCAGCAGCAAGGACAGGGTCTACAATGAGCAGTTCTTC. Its translation is CASSKDRVYNEQFF. This sequence joins TRBV25-1 and TRBJ2-1, with TRBD1 matching 8 bases. Germline V gene lookup returns CDR1 MGHDK and CDR2 SYGVNS. The CDR3 is made up of 14 amino acids. Losses at the gene ends were 6 bases for V and 3 bases for J; bases not matched to a gene: 4. The full variable domain, in which reference TRBV25-1 and TRBJ2-1 provide the parts outside the CDR3, is EADIYQTPRYLVIGTGKKITLECSQTMGHDKMYWYQQDPGMELHLIHYSYGVNSTEKGDLSSESTVSRIRTEHFPLTLESARPSHTSQYLCASSKDRVYNEQFFGPGTRLTVL.

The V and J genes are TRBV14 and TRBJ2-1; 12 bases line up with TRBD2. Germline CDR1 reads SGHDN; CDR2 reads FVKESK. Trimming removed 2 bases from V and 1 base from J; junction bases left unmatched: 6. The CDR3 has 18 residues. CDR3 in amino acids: CASSQRTSGARSYNEQFF. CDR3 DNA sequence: TGTGCCAGCAGCCAAAGGACTAGCGGGGCTAGATCCTACAATGAGCAGTTCTTC.

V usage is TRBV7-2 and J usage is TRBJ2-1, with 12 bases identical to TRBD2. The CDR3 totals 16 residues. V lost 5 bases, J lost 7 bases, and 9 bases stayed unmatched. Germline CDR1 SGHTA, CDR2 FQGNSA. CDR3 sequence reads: CASSPSLAGGLNEQFF. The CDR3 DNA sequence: TGTGCCAGCAGCCCGAGTCTAGCGGGGGGGTTGAATGAGCAGTTCTTC.

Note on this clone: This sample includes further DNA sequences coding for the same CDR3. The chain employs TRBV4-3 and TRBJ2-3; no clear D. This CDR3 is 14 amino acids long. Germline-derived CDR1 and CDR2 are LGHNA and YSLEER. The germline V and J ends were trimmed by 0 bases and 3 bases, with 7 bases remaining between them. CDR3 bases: TGCGCCAGCAGCCAAGAGGCTCTTACAGATACGCAGTATTTT. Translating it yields CASSQEALTDTQYF.